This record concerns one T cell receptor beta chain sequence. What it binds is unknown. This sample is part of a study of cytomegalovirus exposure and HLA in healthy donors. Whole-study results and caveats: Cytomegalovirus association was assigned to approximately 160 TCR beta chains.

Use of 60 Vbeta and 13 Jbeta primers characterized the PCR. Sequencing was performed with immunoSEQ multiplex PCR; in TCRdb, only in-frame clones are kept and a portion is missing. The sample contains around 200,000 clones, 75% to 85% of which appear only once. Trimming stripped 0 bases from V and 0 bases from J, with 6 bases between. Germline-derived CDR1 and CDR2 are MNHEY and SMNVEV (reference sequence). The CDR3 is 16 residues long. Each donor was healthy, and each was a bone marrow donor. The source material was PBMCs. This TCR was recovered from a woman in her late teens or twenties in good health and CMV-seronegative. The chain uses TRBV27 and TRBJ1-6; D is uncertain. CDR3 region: CASSLSGSSYNSPLHF. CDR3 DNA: TGTGCCAGCAGTTTATCGGGGAGCTCCTATAATTCACCCCTCCACTTT.